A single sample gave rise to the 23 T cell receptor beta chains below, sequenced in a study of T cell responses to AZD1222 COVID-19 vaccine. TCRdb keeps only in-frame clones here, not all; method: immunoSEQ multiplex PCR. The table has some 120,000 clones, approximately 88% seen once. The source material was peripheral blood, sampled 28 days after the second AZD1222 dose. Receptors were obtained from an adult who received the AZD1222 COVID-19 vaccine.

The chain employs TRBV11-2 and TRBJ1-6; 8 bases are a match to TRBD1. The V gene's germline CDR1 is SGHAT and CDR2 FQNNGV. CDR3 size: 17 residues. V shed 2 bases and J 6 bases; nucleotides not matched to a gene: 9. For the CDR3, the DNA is TGTGCCAGCAGCTTAACCCCCGGACAGGGATCTAATTCACCCCTCCACTTT. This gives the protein CASSLTPGQGSNSPLHF.

Here the CDR3 reads CSVDAFNYEQYF. CDR3 nucleotides: TGCAGCGTTGATGCGTTCAATTACGAGCAGTACTTC. The rearrangement links TRBV29-1 to TRBJ2-7; no firm D call. Germline values: CDR1 SQVTM, CDR2 ANQGSEA. Deletions cut 3 bases from V and 4 bases from J, with 10 bases between. CDR3 size: 12 residues.

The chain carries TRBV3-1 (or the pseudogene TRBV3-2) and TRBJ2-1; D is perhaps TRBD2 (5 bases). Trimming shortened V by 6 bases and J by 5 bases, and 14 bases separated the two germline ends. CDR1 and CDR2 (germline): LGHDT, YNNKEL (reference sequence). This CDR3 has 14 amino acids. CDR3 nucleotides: TGTGCCAGCAGGGGCGACTGGGGAGACAATGAGCAGTTCTTC. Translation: CASRGDWGDNEQFF.

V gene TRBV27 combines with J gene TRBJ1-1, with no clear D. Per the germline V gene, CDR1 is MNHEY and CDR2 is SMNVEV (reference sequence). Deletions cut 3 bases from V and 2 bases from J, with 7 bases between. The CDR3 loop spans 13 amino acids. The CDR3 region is CASSFTANTEAFF. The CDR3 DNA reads TGTGCCAGCAGTTTCACAGCTAACACTGAAGCTTTCTTT.

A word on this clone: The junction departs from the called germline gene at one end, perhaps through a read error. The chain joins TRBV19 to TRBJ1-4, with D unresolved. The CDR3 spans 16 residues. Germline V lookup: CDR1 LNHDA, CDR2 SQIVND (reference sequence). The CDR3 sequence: CASSLERTAYYEKLFF. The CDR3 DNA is TGTGCCAGTAGTTTAGAGCGGACTGCTTATTATGAAAAACTGTTTTTT.

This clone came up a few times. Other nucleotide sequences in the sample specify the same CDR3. CDR3 amino acids: CASSLESTNYGYTF. The DNA of the CDR3 is TGCGCCAGCAGCTTGGAAAGCACTAACTATGGCTACACCTTC. The chain carries TRBV5-1 and TRBJ1-2; no clear D. The germline V gene has CDR1 SGHRS and CDR2 YFSETQ. The CDR3 sequence is 14 residues long. The germline V and J ends were trimmed by 0 bases and 0 bases, with 6 bases remaining between them. Full variable domain (missing parts from reference TRBV5-1 and TRBJ1-2): KAGVTQTPRYLIKTRGQQVTLSCSPISGHRSVSWYQQTPGQGLQFLFEYFSETQRNKGNFPGRFSGRQFSNSRSEMNVSTLELGDSALYLCASSLESTNYGYTFGSGTRLTVV.

CDR3 amino acids: CASSVVLTSGSPNEQFF. CDR3 nucleotide sequence: TGCGCCAGCAGTGTGGTCTTAACTAGCGGGAGTCCCAATGAGCAGTTCTTC. The V gene is TRBV10-1, the J gene TRBJ2-1, with TRBD2 matching 11 bases. The germline V gene has CDR1 WNHNN and CDR2 SYGVQD (reference sequence). The CDR3 totals 17 residues. V lost 4 bases and J lost 6; bases outside the gene matches: 11.

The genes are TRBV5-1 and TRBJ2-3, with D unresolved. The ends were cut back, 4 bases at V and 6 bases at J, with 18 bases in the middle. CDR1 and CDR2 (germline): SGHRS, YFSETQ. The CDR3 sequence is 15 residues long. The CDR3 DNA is TGCGCCAGCAGCAGAACAGCTCCAAATCAGGATACGCAGTATTTT. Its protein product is CASSRTAPNQDTQYF.

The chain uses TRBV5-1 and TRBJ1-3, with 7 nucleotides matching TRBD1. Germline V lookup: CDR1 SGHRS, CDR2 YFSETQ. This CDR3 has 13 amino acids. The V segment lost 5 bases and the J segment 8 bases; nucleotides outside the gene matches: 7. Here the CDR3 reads CASSRSRGDTIYF. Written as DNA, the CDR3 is TGCGCCAGCAGTCGGAGCAGGGGGGACACCATATATTTT.

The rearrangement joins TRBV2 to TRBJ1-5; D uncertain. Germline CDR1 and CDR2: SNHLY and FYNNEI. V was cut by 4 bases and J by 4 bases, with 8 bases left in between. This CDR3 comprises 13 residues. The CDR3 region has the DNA TGTGCCAGCAGTGCGGACTGGAATCAGCCCCAGCATTTT. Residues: CASSADWNQPQHF.

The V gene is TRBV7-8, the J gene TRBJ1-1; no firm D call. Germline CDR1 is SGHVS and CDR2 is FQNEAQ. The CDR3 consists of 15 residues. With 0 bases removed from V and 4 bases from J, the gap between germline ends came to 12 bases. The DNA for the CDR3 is TGTGCCAGCAGCTTAGCCCCGGGTTGGGGCACTGAAGCTTTCTTT. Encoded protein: CASSLAPGWGTEAFF.

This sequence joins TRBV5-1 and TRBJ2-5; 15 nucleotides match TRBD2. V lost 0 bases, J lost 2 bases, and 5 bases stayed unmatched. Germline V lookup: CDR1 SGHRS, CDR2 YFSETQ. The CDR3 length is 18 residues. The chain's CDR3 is CASSLAPGTSGRQETQYF. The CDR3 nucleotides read TGCGCCAGCAGCTTGGCCCCGGGGACTAGCGGGAGGCAAGAGACCCAGTACTTC.

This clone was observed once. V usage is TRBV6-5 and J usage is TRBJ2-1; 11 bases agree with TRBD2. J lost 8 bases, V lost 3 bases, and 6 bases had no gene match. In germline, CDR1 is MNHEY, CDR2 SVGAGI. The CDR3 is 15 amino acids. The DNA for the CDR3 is TGTGCCAGCAGTTATCTAGCGGGAGGACTCGATGAGCAGTTCTTC. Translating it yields CASSYLAGGLDEQFF.

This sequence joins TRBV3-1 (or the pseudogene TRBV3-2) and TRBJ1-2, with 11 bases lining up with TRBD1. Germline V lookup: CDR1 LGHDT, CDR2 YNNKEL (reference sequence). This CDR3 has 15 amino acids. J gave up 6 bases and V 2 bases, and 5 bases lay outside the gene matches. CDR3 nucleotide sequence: TGTGCCAGCAGCCAAATCGGGACAGGGGGTGATGGCTACACCTTC. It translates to CASSQIGTGGDGYTF.

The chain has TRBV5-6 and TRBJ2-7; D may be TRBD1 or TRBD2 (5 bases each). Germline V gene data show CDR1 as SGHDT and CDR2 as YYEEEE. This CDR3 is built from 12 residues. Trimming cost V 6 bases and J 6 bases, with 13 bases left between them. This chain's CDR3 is CASTLGPGEQYF. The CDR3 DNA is TGTGCCAGCACCCTGGGACCCGGCGAGCAGTACTTC.

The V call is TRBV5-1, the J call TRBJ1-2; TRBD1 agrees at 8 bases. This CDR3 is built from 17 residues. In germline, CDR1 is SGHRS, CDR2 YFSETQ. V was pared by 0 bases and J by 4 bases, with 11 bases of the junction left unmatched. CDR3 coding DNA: TGCGCCAGCAGCTTGGCGGTGACAGGGGTCGGCGGCTATGGCTACACCTTC. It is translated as CASSLAVTGVGGYGYTF.

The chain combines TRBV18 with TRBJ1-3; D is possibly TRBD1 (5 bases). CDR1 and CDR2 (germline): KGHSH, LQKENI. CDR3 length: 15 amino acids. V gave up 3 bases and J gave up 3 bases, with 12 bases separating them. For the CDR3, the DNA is TGTGCCAGCTCACCTAGGCAGGGACGTGGAAACACCATATATTTT. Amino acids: CASSPRQGRGNTIYF. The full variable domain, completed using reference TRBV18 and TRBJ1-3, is NAGVMQNPRHLVRRRGQEARLRCSPMKGHSHVYWYRQLPEEGLKFMVYLQKENIIDESGMPKERFSAEFPKEGPSILRIQQVVRGDSAAYFCASSPRQGRGNTIYFGEGSWLTVV.

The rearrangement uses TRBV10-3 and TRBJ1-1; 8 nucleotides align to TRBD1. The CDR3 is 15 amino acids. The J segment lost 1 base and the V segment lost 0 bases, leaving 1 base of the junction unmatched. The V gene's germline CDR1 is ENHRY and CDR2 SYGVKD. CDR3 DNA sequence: TGTGCCATCAGTGAGTCGGACAGGGAGAACACTGAAGCTTTCTTT. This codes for CAISESDRENTEAFF.

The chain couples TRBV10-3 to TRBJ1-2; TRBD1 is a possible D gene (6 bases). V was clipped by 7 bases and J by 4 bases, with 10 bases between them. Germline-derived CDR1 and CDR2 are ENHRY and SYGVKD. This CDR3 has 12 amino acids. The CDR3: CAIKQGSYGYTF. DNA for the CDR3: TGTGCCATCAAACAGGGATCCTATGGCTACACCTTC.

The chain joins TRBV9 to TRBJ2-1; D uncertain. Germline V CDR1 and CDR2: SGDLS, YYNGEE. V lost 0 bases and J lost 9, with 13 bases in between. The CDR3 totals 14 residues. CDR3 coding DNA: TGTGCCAGCAGCGTAGCGGGCGCACAGAGTGAGCAGTTCTTC. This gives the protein CASSVAGAQSEQFF. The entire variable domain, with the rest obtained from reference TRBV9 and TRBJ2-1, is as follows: DSGVTQTPKHLITATGQRVTLRCSPRSGDLSVYWYQQSLDQGLQFLIQYYNGEERAKGNILERFSAQQFPDLHSELNLSSLELGDSALYFCASSVAGAQSEQFFGPGTRLTVL.

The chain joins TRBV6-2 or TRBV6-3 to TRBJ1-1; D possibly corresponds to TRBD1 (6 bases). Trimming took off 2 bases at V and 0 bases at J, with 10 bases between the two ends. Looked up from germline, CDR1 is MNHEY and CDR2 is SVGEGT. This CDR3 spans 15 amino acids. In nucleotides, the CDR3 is TGTGCCAGCAGTTACGGGACACAGTTGAACACTGAAGCTTTCTTT. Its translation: CASSYGTQLNTEAFF.

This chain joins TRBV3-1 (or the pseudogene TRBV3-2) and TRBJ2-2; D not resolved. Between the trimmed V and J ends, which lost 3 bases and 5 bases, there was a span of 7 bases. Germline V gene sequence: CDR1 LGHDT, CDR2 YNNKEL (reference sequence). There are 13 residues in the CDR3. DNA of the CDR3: TGTGCCAGCAGCCAGAGCGATACCGGGGAGCTGTTTTTT. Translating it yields CASSQSDTGELFF.

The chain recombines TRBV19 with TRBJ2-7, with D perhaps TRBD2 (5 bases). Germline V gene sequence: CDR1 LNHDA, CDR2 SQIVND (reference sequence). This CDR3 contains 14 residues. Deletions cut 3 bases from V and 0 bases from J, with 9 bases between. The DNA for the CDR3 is TGTGCCAGTAGTATTTCGGACTTCTCCTACGAGCAGTACTTC. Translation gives CASSISDFSYEQYF. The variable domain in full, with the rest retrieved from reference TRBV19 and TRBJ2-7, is DGGITQSPKYLFRKEGQNVTLSCEQNLNHDAMYWYRQDPGQGLRLIYYSQIVNDFQKGDIAEGYSVSREKKESFPLTVTSAQKNPTAFYLCASSISDFSYEQYFGPGTRLTVT.